The 10 T cell receptor beta chains below come from one sample, sequenced in a study of response to subunit inactivated influenza vaccine. TCRdb processed the RT-PCR reads anew with MiXCR; each CDR3 protein has one entry. The sample has hundreds of thousands of distinct CDR3 sequences, 15% to 18% seen once; the top ten hold approximately 10%. The specimen was PBMCs from blood, collected roughly 12 days after vaccination. The receptors come from a man aged 50 to 60 who received an inactivated influenza vaccine.

This clonotype has just a few counts. V is TRBV12-3 or TRBV12-4 and J is TRBJ2-1; 7 nucleotides agree with TRBD2. The CDR3 contains 14 residues. V shed 6 bases and J 2 bases; nucleotides not matched to a gene: 4. The CDR3 nucleotides read TGTGCCAGCAGAGGACTAGTGGCCTACAATGAGCAGTTCTTC. It yields the protein CASRGLVAYNEQFF.

The CDR3 DNA sequence: TGTGCCAGCAGTAACCGGGACAGTTACCTTGGTGGCTACACCTTC. Translated: CASSNRDSYLGGYTF. The chain employs TRBV7-9 and TRBJ1-2, with 7 bases lining up with TRBD1. The CDR3 has 15 amino acids. Germline-derived CDR1 and CDR2 are SEHNR and FQNEAQ (reference sequence). J gave up 7 bases and V 6 bases, and 14 bases lay outside the gene matches. Full variable domain (outside the CDR3, taken from reference TRBV7-9 and TRBJ1-2): DTGVSQNPRHKITKRGQNVTFRCDPISEHNRLYWYRQTLGQGPEFLTYFQNEAQLEKSRLLSDRFSAERPKGSFSTLEIQRTEQGDSAMYLCASSNRDSYLGGYTFGSGTRLTVV.

This clonotype was counted between two and nine times. This chain joins TRBV27 and TRBJ2-1; 16 bases are a match to TRBD2. Germline V gene lookup returns CDR1 MNHEY and CDR2 SMNVEV (reference sequence). Losses at the gene ends were 4 bases for V and 3 bases for J; bases not matched to a gene: 12. There are 20 residues in the CDR3. The CDR3 spells CASSSGTSGRERVGYNEQFF. In DNA, the CDR3 is TGTGCCAGCAGTTCCGGGACTAGCGGGAGGGAAAGGGTGGGCTACAATGAGCAGTTCTTC.

This chain joins TRBV6-4 and TRBJ2-3; D gene ambiguous. Trimming pared 2 bases from V and 6 bases from J, leaving 9 bases between. The germline gives CDR1 MRHNA, CDR2 SNTAGT. The CDR3 runs 13 residues. Written as DNA, the CDR3 is TGTGCCAGCAGTGACAAGGCCGCCGATACGCAGTATTTT. Translated: CASSDKAADTQYF.

This clonotype was seen more than once but under ten times. The rearrangement uses TRBV6-5 and TRBJ1-3; possibly TRBD1 for D (6 bases). Germline V gene lookup returns CDR1 MNHEY and CDR2 SVGAGI. This CDR3 region has 15 residues. With 4 bases removed from V and 1 base from J, the gap between germline ends came to 11 bases. Written as DNA, the CDR3 is TGTGCCAGCAGTTCCGTCGACAGGTCTGGAAACACCATATATTTT. Protein: CASSSVDRSGNTIYF.

This clonotype was observed at least ten times. CDR3 sequence reads: CATSRDPRSGGSYEQYF. In DNA form, the CDR3 reads TGTGCCACCAGCAGAGACCCTCGTAGCGGGGGTTCCTACGAGCAGTACTTC. The chain couples TRBV15 to TRBJ2-7; 9 positions agree with TRBD2. J gave up 1 base and V 0 bases, and 7 bases lay outside the gene matches. The length of the CDR3 is 17 residues. CDR1 and CDR2 from the germline V gene are LNHNV and YYDKDF (reference sequence). Supplemented by reference TRBV15 and TRBJ2-7, the full variable domain reads DAMVIQNPRYQVTQFGKPVTLSCSQTLNHNVMYWYQQKSSQAPKLLFHYYDKDFNNEADTPDNFQSRRPNTSFCFLDIRSPGLGDTAMYLCATSRDPRSGGSYEQYFGPGTRLTVT.

This clonotype was detected a few times. The V call is TRBV4-1, the J call TRBJ2-3, with TRBD2 matching 8 bases. CDR3 length equals 16 residues. Germline loops: CDR1 MGHRA, CDR2 YSYEKL. J lost 0 bases, V lost 2 bases, and 4 bases had no gene match. CDR3 sequence reads: CASSQTSGGSTDTQYF. CDR3 DNA sequence: TGCGCCAGCAGCCAAACGAGCGGGGGAAGCACAGATACGCAGTATTTT.

This clonotype was seen only a few times. The rearrangement joins TRBV12-3 or TRBV12-4 to TRBJ1-5; D unclear. This CDR3 has 13 residues. Trimming left V 3 bases short and J 4 bases short, with 7 bases between. CDR3 sequence reads: CASSFSRNQPQHF. CDR3 sequence (DNA): TGTGCCAGCAGTTTTAGCAGGAATCAGCCCCAGCATTTT.

The chain employs TRBV5-8 and TRBJ1-1; perhaps TRBD1 as D (5 bases). Germline CDR1 SGHTS, CDR2 YDEGEE. V lost 1 base, J lost 4 bases, and 11 bases lay in between. This CDR3 is built from 14 residues. The CDR3 nucleotides are TGTGCCAGCAGCTTGAGGGACGAACTCACTGAAGCTTTCTTT. This sequence encodes CASSLRDELTEAFF.

A few counts support this clonotype. V and J are TRBV29-1 and TRBJ2-3; a possible D gene is TRBD1 (5 bases). CDR3 length: 12 amino acids. The germline V and J ends were trimmed by 6 bases and 1 base, with 8 bases remaining between them. Germline loops: CDR1 SQVTM, CDR2 ANQGSEA. The CDR3 bases are TGCAGCGTGGCGACAGGCACAGATACGCAGTATTTT. Protein product: CSVATGTDTQYF.